The 9 T cell receptor beta chains below were found in one sample sequenced in a study of human versus mouse CDR3 diversity and MHC coevolution. Libraries were prepared by immunoSEQ multiplex PCR; TCRdb keeps only in-frame clonotypes and omits some of them. Of around 59,000 clones listed, 85% to 95% were seen once; the top ten hold about 20%. Sequenced input: naive CD4+ T cells from blood. Subset specified: CD45RO-negative CD62L-positive naive CD4 T cells. The receptor set was obtained from a person between 55 and 70 years old in good health.

V and J are TRBV11-2 and TRBJ2-3, with 8 bases lining up with TRBD1. CDR1 SGHAT and CDR2 FQNNGV come from the germline V gene. V shed 5 bases, J shed 5 bases, and the junction held 9 bases outside the gene matches. This CDR3 has 15 amino acids. DNA of the CDR3: TGTGCCAGCAGCCTAAGGACAGGGCTTAGAGATACGCAGTATTTT. Its protein is CASSLRTGLRDTQYF. Filled out from reference TRBV11-2 and TRBJ2-3, the complete variable domain reads EAGVAQSPRYKIIEKRQSVAFWCNPISGHATLYWYQQILGQGPKLLIQFQNNGVVDDSQLPKDRFSAERLKGVDSTLKIQPAKLEDSAVYLCASSLRTGLRDTQYFGPGTRLTVL.

The chain uses TRBV5-1 and TRBJ2-2; D gene ambiguous. With 0 bases removed from V and 1 base from J, the gap between germline ends came to 4 bases. This CDR3 contains 14 residues. CDR1 and CDR2 from the germline V gene are SGHRS and YFSETQ. The chain's CDR3 is CASSLGGNTGELFF. CDR3 coding DNA: TGCGCCAGCAGCTTGGGCGGGAACACCGGGGAGCTGTTTTTT. Full variable domain (rest looked up from reference TRBV5-1 and TRBJ2-2): KAGVTQTPRYLIKTRGQQVTLSCSPISGHRSVSWYQQTPGQGLQFLFEYFSETQRNKGNFPGRFSGRQFSNSRSEMNVSTLELGDSALYLCASSLGGNTGELFFGEGSRLTVL.

The chain has TRBV11-2 and TRBJ2-1, with 9 bases matching TRBD2. Germline V CDR1 and CDR2: SGHAT, FQNNGV. The length of the CDR3 is 14 residues. The junction had 5 bases not matched to a gene; V was cut back by 4 bases and J by 7 bases. In DNA, the CDR3 is TGTGCCAGCAGCTCTTTAGCGGGAGTTAATGAGCAGTTCTTC. This gives the protein CASSSLAGVNEQFF. The full variable domain, completed using reference TRBV11-2 and TRBJ2-1, is EAGVAQSPRYKIIEKRQSVAFWCNPISGHATLYWYQQILGQGPKLLIQFQNNGVVDDSQLPKDRFSAERLKGVDSTLKIQPAKLEDSAVYLCASSSLAGVNEQFFGPGTRLTVL.

Remarks on this clone: One end of the junction is discordant with germline, which a read error may explain. V usage is TRBV5-6 and J usage is TRBJ1-2; 10 bases are shared with TRBD1. Germline loops: CDR1 SGHDT, CDR2 YYEEEE. The CDR3 runs 14 residues. The CDR3 loop is CAGSTRQGATGYTF. CDR3 coding DNA: TGTGCCGGCAGCACCCGACAGGGGGCAACTGGCTACACCTTC.

The chain uses TRBV7-2 and TRBJ2-1, with a weak D call TRBD2 (7 bases). This CDR3 has 15 residues. Per the germline V gene, CDR1 is SGHTA and CDR2 is FQGNSA. Trimming took 6 bases from V and 7 from J, leaving 19 bases between them. CDR3 sequence: CASRGGRELRNEQFF. DNA of the CDR3: TGTGCCAGCAGGGGGGGGCGGGAGCTTCGAAATGAGCAGTTCTTC.

The genes are TRBV7-3 and TRBJ2-3, with TRBD2 matching over 10 bases. The CDR3 runs 14 residues. The ends lost 4 bases at V and 6 bases at J; junction bases unmatched: 4. The germline CDR1 and CDR2 sequences are SGHTA and FQGTGA. The CDR3 region has the DNA TGTGCCAGCAGCTCTGGACTAGCGGTTGATACGCAGTATTTT. Translating it yields CASSSGLAVDTQYF.

This sequence joins TRBV6-5 and TRBJ1-1; TRBD1 matches 7 bases. The CDR3 length is 15 residues. Trimming at V came to 0 bases and at J to 6 bases, leaving 7 bases not matched to a gene. Germline-derived CDR1 and CDR2 are MNHEY and SVGAGI. CDR3 protein: CASSYSKQGSPEAFF. The CDR3 coding sequence is TGTGCCAGCAGTTACTCGAAACAGGGGAGCCCTGAAGCTTTCTTT.

The chain couples TRBV11-3 to TRBJ2-7, with 10 bases identical to TRBD1. Germline CDR1 reads SGHNT; CDR2 reads YENEEA. The CDR3 runs to 16 residues. J was trimmed by 3 bases and V by 5 bases; bases with no gene match: 10. CDR3 residues: CASSTGGTGAIYEQYF. The CDR3, as DNA: TGTGCCAGCAGCACGGGGGGGACAGGGGCCATCTACGAGCAGTACTTC. Looking up the rest from reference TRBV11-3 and TRBJ2-7 gives the full variable domain: EAGVVQSPRYKIIEKKQPVAFWCNPISGHNTLYWYLQNLGQGPELLIRYENEEAVDDSQLPKDRFSAERLKGVDSTLKIQPAELGDSAVYLCASSTGGTGAIYEQYFGPGTRLTVT.

This clone was observed a single time. This chain uses TRBV19 with TRBJ2-1, with 8 bases identical to TRBD1. Germline loops: CDR1 LNHDA, CDR2 SQIVND (reference sequence). This CDR3 has 16 residues. Unmatched junction bases numbered 8, after V lost 0 bases and J lost 7 bases. CDR3 sequence: CASSIDKGQGRNEQFF. The CDR3 DNA reads TGTGCCAGTAGTATAGATAAAGGACAGGGAAGGAATGAGCAGTTCTTC.